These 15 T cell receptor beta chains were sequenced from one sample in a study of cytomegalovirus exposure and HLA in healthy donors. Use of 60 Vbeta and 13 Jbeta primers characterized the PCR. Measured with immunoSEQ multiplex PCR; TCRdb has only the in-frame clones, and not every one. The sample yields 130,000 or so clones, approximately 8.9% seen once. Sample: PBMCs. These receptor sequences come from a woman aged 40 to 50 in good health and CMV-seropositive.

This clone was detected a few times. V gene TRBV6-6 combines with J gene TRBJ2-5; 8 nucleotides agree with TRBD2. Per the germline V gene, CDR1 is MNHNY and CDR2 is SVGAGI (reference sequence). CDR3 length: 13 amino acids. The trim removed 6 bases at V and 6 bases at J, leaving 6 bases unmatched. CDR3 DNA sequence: TGTGCCAGCAGCCTCCGGGGGGGACAGACCCAGTACTTC. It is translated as CASSLRGGQTQYF.

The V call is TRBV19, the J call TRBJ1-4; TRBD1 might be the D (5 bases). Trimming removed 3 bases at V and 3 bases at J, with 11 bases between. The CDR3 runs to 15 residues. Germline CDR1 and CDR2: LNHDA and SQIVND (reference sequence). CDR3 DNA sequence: TGTGCCAGTAGTATGGACACCTCATCTAATGAAAAACTGTTTTTT. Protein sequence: CASSMDTSSNEKLFF. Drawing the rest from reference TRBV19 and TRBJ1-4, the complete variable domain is DGGITQSPKYLFRKEGQNVTLSCEQNLNHDAMYWYRQDPGQGLRLIYYSQIVNDFQKGDIAEGYSVSREKKESFPLTVTSAQKNPTAFYLCASSMDTSSNEKLFFGSGTQLSVL.

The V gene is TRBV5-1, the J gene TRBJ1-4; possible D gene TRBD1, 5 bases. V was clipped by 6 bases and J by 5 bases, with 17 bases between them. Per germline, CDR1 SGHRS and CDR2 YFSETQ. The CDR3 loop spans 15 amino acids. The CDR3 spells CASTTFGGLNEKLFF. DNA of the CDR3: TGCGCCAGCACCACCTTTGGGGGGTTAAATGAAAAACTGTTTTTT. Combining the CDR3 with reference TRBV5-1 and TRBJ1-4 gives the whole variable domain KAGVTQTPRYLIKTRGQQVTLSCSPISGHRSVSWYQQTPGQGLQFLFEYFSETQRNKGNFPGRFSGRQFSNSRSEMNVSTLELGDSALYLCASTTFGGLNEKLFFGSGTQLSVL.

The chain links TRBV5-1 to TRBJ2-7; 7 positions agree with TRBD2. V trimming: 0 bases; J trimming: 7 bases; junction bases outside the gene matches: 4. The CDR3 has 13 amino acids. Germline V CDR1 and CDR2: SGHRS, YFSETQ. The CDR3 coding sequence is TGCGCCAGCAGCTTGGGACTAGCAACAGAGCAGTACTTC. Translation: CASSLGLATEQYF. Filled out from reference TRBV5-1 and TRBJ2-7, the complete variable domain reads KAGVTQTPRYLIKTRGQQVTLSCSPISGHRSVSWYQQTPGQGLQFLFEYFSETQRNKGNFPGRFSGRQFSNSRSEMNVSTLELGDSALYLCASSLGLATEQYFGPGTRLTVT.

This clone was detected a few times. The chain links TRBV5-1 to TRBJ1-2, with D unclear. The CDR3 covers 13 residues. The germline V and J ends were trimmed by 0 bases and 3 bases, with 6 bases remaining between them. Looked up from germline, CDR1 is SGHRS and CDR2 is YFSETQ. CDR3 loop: CASSLDGDYGYTF. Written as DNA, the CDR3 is TGCGCCAGCAGCTTGGACGGAGACTATGGCTACACCTTC.

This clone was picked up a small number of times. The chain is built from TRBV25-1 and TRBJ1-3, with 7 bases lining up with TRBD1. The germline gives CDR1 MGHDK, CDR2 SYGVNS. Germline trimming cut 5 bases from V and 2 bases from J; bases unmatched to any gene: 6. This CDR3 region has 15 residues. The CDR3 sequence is CASSTTQGTGNTIYF. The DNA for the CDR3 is TGTGCCAGCAGTACGACACAGGGGACTGGAAACACCATATATTTT.

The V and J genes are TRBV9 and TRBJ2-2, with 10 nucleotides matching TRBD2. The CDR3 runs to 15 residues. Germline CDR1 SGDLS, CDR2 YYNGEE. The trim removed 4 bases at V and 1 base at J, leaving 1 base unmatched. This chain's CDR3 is CASSRLAGNTGELFF. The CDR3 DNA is TGTGCCAGCAGCAGACTAGCGGGGAACACCGGGGAGCTGTTTTTT.

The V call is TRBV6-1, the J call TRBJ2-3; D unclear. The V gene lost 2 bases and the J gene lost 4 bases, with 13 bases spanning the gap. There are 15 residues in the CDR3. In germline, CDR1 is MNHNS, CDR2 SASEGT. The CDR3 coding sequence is TGTGCCAGCAGTGAAAAGAAAGTCAGGTCAGATACGCAGTATTTT. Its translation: CASSEKKVRSDTQYF.

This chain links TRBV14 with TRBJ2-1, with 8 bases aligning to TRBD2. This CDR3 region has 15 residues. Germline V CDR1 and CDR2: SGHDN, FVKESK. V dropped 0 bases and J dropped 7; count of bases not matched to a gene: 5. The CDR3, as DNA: TGTGCCAGCAGCCAAGAGAGACTAGCGTGGAATGAGCAGTTCTTC. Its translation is CASSQERLAWNEQFF.

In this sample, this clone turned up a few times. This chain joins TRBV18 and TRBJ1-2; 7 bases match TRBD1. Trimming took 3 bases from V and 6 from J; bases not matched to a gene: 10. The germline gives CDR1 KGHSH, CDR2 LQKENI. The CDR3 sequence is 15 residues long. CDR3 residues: CASSPGLDRVDGYTF. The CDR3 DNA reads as TGTGCCAGCTCACCGGGTCTCGACAGGGTGGATGGCTACACCTTC.

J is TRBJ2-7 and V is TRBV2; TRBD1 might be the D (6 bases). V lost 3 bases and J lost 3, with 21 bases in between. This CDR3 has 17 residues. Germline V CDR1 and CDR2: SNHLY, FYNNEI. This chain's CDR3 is CASSERGNVQAHYEQYF. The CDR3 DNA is TGTGCCAGCAGTGAGAGGGGGAATGTCCAGGCCCACTACGAGCAGTACTTC.

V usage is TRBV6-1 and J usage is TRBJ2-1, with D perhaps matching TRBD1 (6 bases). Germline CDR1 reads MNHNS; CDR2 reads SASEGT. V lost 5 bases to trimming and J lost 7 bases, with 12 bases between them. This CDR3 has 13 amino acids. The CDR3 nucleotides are TGTGCCAGCAGTACCGGGACACTTAATGAGCAGTTCTTC. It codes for CASSTGTLNEQFF.

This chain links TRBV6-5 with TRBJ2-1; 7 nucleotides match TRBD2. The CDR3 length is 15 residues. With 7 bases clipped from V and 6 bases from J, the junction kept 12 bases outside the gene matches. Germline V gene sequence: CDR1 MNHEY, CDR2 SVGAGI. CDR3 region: CASTKAGGGINEQFF. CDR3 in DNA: TGTGCCAGCACCAAAGCTGGCGGGGGTATCAATGAGCAGTTCTTC.

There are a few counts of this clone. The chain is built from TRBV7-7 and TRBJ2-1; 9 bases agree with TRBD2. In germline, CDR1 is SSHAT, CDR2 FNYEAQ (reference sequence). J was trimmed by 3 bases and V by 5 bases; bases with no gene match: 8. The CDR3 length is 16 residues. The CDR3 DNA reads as TGTGCCAGCAGCCCTGTAGCGGGGGCAAACTACAATGAGCAGTTCTTC. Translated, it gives CASSPVAGANYNEQFF.

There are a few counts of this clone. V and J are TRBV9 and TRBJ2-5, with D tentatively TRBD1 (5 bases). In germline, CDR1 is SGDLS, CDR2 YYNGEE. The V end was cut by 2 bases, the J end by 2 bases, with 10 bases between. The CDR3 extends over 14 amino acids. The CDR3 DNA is TGTGCCAGCAGCGTGGGGCTCACGCAAGAGACCCAGTACTTC. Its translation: CASSVGLTQETQYF.